The T cell receptor (beta chain) described here comes from a study of blood T cell repertoires in COVID-19. On the study more broadly: T cells, B-cell-depleted T cells, or PBMCs provided the cDNA or gDNA that served as material.

Original data processing: Amplified reference gene primers provided the basis for estimating nucleated cell counts. Clones were read by immunoSEQ multiplex PCR, and TCRdb kept only the in-frame ones, dropping some. The V and J calls and clone size come from that table; D and trimming were worked out from the DNA. In the table there are over 600,000 clones, more than 80% of which are singletons. Trimming took off 4 bases at V and 0 bases at J, with 16 bases between the two ends. This CDR3 has 17 amino acids. Germline V CDR1 and CDR2: MGHDK, SYGVNS. The sequence was obtained from a young woman with acute or convalescent COVID-19. Sequenced sample: peripheral blood. This sequence joins TRBV25-1 and TRBJ1-5; a weak D match, TRBD1 (6 bases). CDR3 DNA sequence: TGTGCCAGCAGTGGCGACCCACAGGGAGATAGCAATCAGCCCCAGCATTTT. Protein sequence: CASSGDPQGDSNQPQHF.